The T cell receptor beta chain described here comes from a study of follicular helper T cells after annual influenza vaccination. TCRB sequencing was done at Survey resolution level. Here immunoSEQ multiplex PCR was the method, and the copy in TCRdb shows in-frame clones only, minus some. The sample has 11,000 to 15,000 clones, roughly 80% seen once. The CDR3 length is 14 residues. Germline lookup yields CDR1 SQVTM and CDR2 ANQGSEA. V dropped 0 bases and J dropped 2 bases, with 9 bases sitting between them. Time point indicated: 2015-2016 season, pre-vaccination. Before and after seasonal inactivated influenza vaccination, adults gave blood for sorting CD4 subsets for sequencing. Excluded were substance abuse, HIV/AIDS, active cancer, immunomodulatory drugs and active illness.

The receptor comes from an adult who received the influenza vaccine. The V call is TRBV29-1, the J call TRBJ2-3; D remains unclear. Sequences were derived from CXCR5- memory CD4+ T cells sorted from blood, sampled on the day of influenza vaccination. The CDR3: CSVEDVFATDTQYF. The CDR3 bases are TGCAGCGTTGAAGATGTTTTTGCCACAGATACGCAGTATTTT.